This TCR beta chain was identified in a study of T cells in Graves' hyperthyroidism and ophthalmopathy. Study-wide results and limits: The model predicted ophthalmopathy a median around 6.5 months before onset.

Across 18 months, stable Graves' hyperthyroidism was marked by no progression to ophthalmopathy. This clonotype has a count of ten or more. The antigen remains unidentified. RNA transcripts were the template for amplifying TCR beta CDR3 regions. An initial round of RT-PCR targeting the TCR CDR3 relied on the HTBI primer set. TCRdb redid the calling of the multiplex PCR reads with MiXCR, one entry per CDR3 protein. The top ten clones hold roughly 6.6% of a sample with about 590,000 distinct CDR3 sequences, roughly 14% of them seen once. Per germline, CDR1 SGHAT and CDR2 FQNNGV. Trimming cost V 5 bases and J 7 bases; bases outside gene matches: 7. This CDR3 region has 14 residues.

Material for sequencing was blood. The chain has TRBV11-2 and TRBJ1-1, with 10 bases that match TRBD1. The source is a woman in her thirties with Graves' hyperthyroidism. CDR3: CASSRIGQGDEAFF. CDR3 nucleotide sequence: TGTGCCAGCAGCCGTATAGGACAGGGGGATGAAGCTTTCTTT.